This TCR beta chain was profiled in a study of shared clonotypes between healthy human individuals. Study as a whole: Each donor's CD4 naive and CD4 memory cells filled three plates apiece, CD8 naive two, and CD8 memory one.

Between the trimmed V and J ends, which lost 1 base and 2 bases, there was a span of 5 bases. The CDR3 extends over 13 amino acids. CDR1 and CDR2 from the germline V gene are SGHTA and FQGNSA. Profiled with immunoSEQ multiplex PCR; TCRdb holds only in-frame clones, not every one. The sample records about 1.5 million clones, approximately 98% being singletons. General study findings and limits: When compared with the clonotypes that were shared by all four sorted-subset donors, the non-shared clonotypes turned out to have lower generation probabilities. Researchers sampled only blood; tissue repertoires likely differ. Among a few donors, roughly 5% of naive CD4 clonotypes were found in common.

Comment on this clone: Its antigen is undetermined. In the same sample, other DNA sequences code for this CDR3.

The chain recombines TRBV7-2 with TRBJ1-2; TRBD1 is a possible D gene (5 bases). This clonotype was obtained from a man aged 25-40 years in good health. The specimen sequenced was naive CD4+ T cells sorted from blood. Subset indicated: CD45RA+ positively selected. CDR3: CASSLGGNYGYTF. Here the CDR3 DNA reads TGTGCCAGCAGCTTAGGGGGGAACTATGGCTACACCTTC. The full variable domain, in which reference TRBV7-2 and TRBJ1-2 provide the parts outside the CDR3, is GAGVSQSPSNKVTEKGKDVELRCDPISGHTALYWYRQSLGQGLEFLIYFQGNSAPDKSGLPSDRFSAERTGGSVSTLTIQRTQQEDSAVYLCASSLGGNYGYTFGSGTRLTVV.